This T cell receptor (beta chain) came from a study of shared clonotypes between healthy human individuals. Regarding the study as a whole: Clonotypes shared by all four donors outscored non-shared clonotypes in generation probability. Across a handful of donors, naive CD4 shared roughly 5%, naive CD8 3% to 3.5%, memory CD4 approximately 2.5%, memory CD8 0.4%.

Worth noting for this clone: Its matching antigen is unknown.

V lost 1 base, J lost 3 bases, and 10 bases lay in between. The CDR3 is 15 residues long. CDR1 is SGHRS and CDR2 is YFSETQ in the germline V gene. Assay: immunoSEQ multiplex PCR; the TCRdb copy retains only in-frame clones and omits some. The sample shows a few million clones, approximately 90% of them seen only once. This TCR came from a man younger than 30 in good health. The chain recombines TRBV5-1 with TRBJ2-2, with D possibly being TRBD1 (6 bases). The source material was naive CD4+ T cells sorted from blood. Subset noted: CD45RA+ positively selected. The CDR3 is CASSLSAGDTGELFF. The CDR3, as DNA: TGCGCCAGCAGCTTGTCGGCAGGGGACACCGGGGAGCTGTTTTTT.